Shown below are 4 T cell receptor beta chains from a single sample sequenced in a study of tumor and adjacent non-tumor tissue in lung cancer (dated by TCRdb to 2016 to 2018). The library was generated by multiplex PCR. TCRdb shows the sequencer as Illumina HiSeq 2500. TCRbeta libraries were built by three rounds of nested PCR using primers (Table S4), following protocols modified from ARM-PCR. TCRdb reworked the public reads: Q25 trimming with fastp, MiXCR clone assembly, productive beta chains retained. Under each unique CDR3 protein, matching rows form one entry showing the most common genes and DNA. The sample records fewer than 150,000 distinct CDR3 sequences, approximately 64% of which are singletons. Of the sample, 18% is held by the ten largest clones. Bulk unsorted tissue served as the source for RNA extraction, and RNA quality was assessed using a NanoDrop ND-1000 and an Agilent 2100. The sequenced material came from lung tumor tissue. These receptors were taken from a man in his fifties or sixties with small cell lung cancer.

The genes are TRBV12-3 or TRBV12-4 and TRBJ2-1; 9 nucleotides line up with TRBD2. This CDR3 has 16 amino acids. After removal of 5 bases from V and 4 bases from J, the junction contained 9 bases not matched to a gene. CDR3 in amino acids: CASSLYSGSPYNEQFF. CDR3 in DNA: TGTGCCAGCAGTCTCTATAGCGGGAGCCCGTACAATGAGCAGTTCTTC.

The J gene is TRBJ2-1, the V gene TRBV14, with TRBD2 as a possible D gene (5 bases). The CDR3 loop spans 14 amino acids. Germline values: CDR1 SGHDN, CDR2 FVKESK. The CDR3 reads CTNSPWGSEDEQFF. The CDR3 region has the DNA TGTACTAACAGCCCGTGGGGTAGCGAGGATGAGCAGTTCTTC.

This clonotype was seen repeatedly, ten times or more. V and J are TRBV4-2 and TRBJ2-1; 7 nucleotides match TRBD2. CDR3 size: 15 residues. Germline-derived CDR1 and CDR2 are LGHNA and YNFKEQ. Trimming took 4 bases from V and 2 from J; bases not matched to a gene: 5. DNA of the CDR3: TGTGCCAGCAGCCGCGGGGGAGAGACCTACAATGAGCAGTTCTTC. It specifies CASSRGGETYNEQFF.

With respect to this clonotype: This may come from a read error, since a much larger clone is one base off. The CDR3 DNA sequence: TGCAGTGCTAGAGGCCAGCGGCTCAGGAATGAGCAGTTCTTC. Its protein product is CSARGQRLRNEQFF. This chain uses TRBV20-1 with TRBJ2-1; a possible D gene is TRBD2 (5 bases). This CDR3 region has 14 residues. Germline assignment: CDR1 DFQATT and CDR2 SNEGSKA (reference sequence). Between the trimmed V and J ends, which lost 1 base and 7 bases, there was a span of 14 bases.